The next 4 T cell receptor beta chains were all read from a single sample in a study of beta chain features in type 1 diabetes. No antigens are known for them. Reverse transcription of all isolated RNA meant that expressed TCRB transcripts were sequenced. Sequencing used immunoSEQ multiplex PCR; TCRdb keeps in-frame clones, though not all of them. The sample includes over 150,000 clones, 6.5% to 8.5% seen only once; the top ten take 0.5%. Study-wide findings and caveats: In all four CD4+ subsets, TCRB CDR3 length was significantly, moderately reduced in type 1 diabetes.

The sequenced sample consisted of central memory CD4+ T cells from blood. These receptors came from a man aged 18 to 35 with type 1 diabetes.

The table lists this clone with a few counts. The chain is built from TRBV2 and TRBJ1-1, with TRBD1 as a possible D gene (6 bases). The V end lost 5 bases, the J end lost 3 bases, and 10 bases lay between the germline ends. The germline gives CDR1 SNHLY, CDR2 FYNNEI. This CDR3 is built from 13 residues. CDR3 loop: CASSPTGYTEAFF. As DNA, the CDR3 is TGTGCCAGCAGTCCAACAGGGTACACTGAAGCTTTCTTT.

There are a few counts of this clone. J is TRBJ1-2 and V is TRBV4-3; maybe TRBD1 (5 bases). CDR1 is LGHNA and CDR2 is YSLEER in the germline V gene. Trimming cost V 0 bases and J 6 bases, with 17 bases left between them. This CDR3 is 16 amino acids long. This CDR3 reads CASSQDYRAGNNGYTF. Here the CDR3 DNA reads TGCGCCAGCAGCCAAGATTATCGGGCAGGGAATAATGGCTACACCTTC.

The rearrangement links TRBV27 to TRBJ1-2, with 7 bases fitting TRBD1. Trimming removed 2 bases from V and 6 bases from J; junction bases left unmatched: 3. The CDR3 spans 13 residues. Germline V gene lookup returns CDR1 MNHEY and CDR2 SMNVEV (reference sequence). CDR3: CASSLEGADGYTF. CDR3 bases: TGTGCCAGCAGTTTAGAGGGGGCGGATGGCTACACCTTC.

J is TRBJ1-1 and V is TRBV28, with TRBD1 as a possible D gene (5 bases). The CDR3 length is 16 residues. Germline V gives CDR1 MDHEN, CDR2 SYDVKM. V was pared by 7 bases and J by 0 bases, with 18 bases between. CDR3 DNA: TGTGCCAGCAACTCGGAGGGGTTAGGGATGAACACTGAAGCTTTCTTT. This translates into CASNSEGLGMNTEAFF.